This TCR beta chain was captured in a study of a mutant IDH1 vaccine in newly diagnosed glioma. Across the whole study: At weeks 1, 3, 5, 7, 11, 15, 19 and 23, patients received a vaccination, eight in all.

On this clone: Its antigen is currently unknown.

Whole-study findings and limits: Pseudoprogression apparently tracked independently of changes in top peripheral T cell clonotypes.

Time point indicated: week 23, last vaccination. The vaccine gave 300 ug of a 20-mer mutant IDH1 peptide subcutaneously per dose. Only in-frame clones appear in the TCRdb table, and some are missing; sequencing was by immunoSEQ multiplex PCR. The sample contains around 19,000 clones, 82% of which appear only once. CDR1 is SGHRS, CDR2 YFSETQ, per germline. Trimming removed 4 bases from V and 4 bases from J; junction bases left unmatched: 7. This CDR3 region has 15 residues. This sample comprised PBMCs, obtained from a glioma patient whose treatment included an IDH1 peptide vaccine. This chain joins TRBV5-1 and TRBJ2-2; 7 positions agree with TRBD2. This clonotype was sampled from a man younger than 45 with glioma. CDR3 sequence: CASSLPLATTGELFF. The DNA for the CDR3 is TGCGCCAGCAGCCTGCCACTAGCGACCACCGGGGAGCTGTTTTTT.